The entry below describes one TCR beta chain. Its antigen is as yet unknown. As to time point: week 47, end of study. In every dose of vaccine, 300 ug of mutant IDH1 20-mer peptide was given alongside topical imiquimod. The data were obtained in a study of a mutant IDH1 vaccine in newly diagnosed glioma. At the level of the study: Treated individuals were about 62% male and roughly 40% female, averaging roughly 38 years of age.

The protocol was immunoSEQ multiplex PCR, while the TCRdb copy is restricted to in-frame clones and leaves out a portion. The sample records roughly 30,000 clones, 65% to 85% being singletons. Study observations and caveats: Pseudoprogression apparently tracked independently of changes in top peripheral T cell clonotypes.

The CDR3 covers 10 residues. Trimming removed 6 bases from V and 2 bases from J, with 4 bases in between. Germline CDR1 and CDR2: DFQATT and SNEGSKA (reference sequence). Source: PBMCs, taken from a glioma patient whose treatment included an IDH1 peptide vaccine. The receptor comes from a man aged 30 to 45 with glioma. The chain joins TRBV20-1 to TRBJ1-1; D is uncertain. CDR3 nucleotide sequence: TGCAGTGCCCTCAACACTGAAGCTTTCTTT. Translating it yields CSALNTEAFF.